These 6 T cell receptor beta chains came from one sample sequenced in a study of cytomegalovirus exposure and HLA in healthy donors. PCR employed 60 Vbeta and 13 Jbeta primers. Method: immunoSEQ multiplex PCR; TCRdb's copy keeps in-frame clones and lacks some. Here the sample spans around 120,000 clones, roughly 80% being singletons. The sample was PBMCs. Source of these receptors: a male donor in good health and CMV-seronegative.

The chain has TRBV5-6 and TRBJ2-1; 10 bases are a match to TRBD1. This CDR3 is 15 amino acids long. The ends lost 4 bases at V and 4 bases at J; junction bases unmatched: 5. The germline V gene has CDR1 SGHDT and CDR2 YYEEEE. CDR3: CASSLGTGVYNEQFF. CDR3 in DNA: TGTGCCAGCAGCCTCGGGACAGGGGTTTACAATGAGCAGTTCTTC.

This clone was seen a single time. The V and J genes are TRBV6-1 and TRBJ2-3; D gene unclear. The CDR3 extends over 15 amino acids. The ends were cut back, 8 bases at V and 1 base at J, with 16 bases in the middle. Germline V gene data show CDR1 as MNHNS and CDR2 as SASEGT. The CDR3 DNA follows: TGTGCCAGCCAAGCCAGTAGCTTTCGCACAGATACGCAGTATTTT. This translates into CASQASSFRTDTQYF.

The genes are TRBV5-1 and TRBJ2-1, with 11 nucleotides matching TRBD2. The germline V gene encodes CDR1 SGHRS and CDR2 YFSETQ. The CDR3 length is 15 residues. J lost 5 bases, V lost 4 bases, and 5 bases had no gene match. Here the CDR3 DNA reads TGCGCCAGCAGCGAAGGGACTAGCGGCCACAATGAGCAGTTCTTC. Its protein is CASSEGTSGHNEQFF.

The chain uses TRBV19 and TRBJ2-7, with D possibly TRBD2 on 6 matching bases. Trimming removed 4 bases at V and 4 bases at J, with 8 bases between. The CDR3 is made up of 12 amino acids. Germline V gives CDR1 LNHDA, CDR2 SQIVND (reference sequence). The CDR3 spells CASSNAGYEQYF. The DNA for the CDR3 is TGTGCCAGTAGTAATGCGGGGTACGAGCAGTACTTC.

This rearrangement joins TRBV19 to TRBJ1-5, with D hard to call. CDR3 length: 14 residues. V shed 5 bases and J shed 5 bases, with 13 bases lying between them. CDR1 is LNHDA, CDR2 SQIVND, per germline (reference sequence). CDR3 DNA: TGTGCCAGTAGTCCGCCAGGAATTTATCAGCCCCAGCATTTT. Protein product: CASSPPGIYQPQHF. Filled out from reference TRBV19 and TRBJ1-5, the complete variable domain reads DGGITQSPKYLFRKEGQNVTLSCEQNLNHDAMYWYRQDPGQGLRLIYYSQIVNDFQKGDIAEGYSVSREKKESFPLTVTSAQKNPTAFYLCASSPPGIYQPQHFGDGTRLSIL.

This chain links TRBV25-1 with TRBJ1-1, with D possibly matching TRBD1 (5 bases). CDR3 length: 13 residues. Germline V gene sequence: CDR1 MGHDK, CDR2 SYGVNS. V lost 1 base to trimming and J lost 5 bases, with 8 bases between them. The DNA of the CDR3 is TGTGCCAGCAGTGAATCCGCAGGGACTGAAGCTTTCTTT. It yields the protein CASSESAGTEAFF.